The TCR beta chain under discussion was sequenced for a study of cytomegalovirus exposure and HLA in healthy donors. Points from the study as a whole: More clonal expansion characterized HLA-associated TCR beta chains than equally common others in a later analysis.

PCR involved 60 Vbeta and 13 Jbeta primers. Some clones are missing from TCRdb's copy, which holds only in-frame ones; the method was immunoSEQ multiplex PCR. The data contain some 120,000 clones, 65% to 75% of them singletons. Notes on this clone: Its target is unknown.

This CDR3 comprises 14 residues. V trimming: 4 bases; J trimming: 7 bases; junction bases outside the gene matches: 7. Germline V gene lookup returns CDR1 MNHEY and CDR2 SVGAGI. Sequenced input: PBMCs. V is TRBV6-5 and J is TRBJ1-5; TRBD1 agrees at 7 bases. The sequence was collected from a woman in her forties or fifties in good health and CMV-seropositive. The CDR3 DNA reads TGTGCCAGCAGTTTCGCGCCAGGGGGACAGCCCCAGCATTTT. It encodes CASSFAPGGQPQHF.